One and the same sample provided the 20 T cell receptor beta chains below, sequenced in a study of early T cells in non-severe SARS-CoV-2 infection. TCRdb independently ran MiXCR on the 5' RACE reads; one entry per CDR3 protein. Here the sample spans some 120,000 distinct CDR3 sequences, more than 13% being singletons. Specimen: whole blood. The receptor source for this set is an adult who was a healthcare worker with PCR-confirmed SARS-CoV-2 infection or an uninfected control (not recorded which).

This clonotype was seen only a few times. The V call is TRBV3-1, the J call TRBJ2-4, with D possibly TRBD1 on 5 matching bases. V was pared by 0 bases and J by 0 bases, with 15 bases between. CDR1 is LGHDT, CDR2 YNNKEL, per germline (reference sequence). This CDR3 region has 18 residues. CDR3 in amino acids: CASSQDFGAGLAKNIQYF. The CDR3, as DNA: TGTGCCAGCAGCCAAGATTTTGGGGCAGGGTTAGCCAAAAACATTCAGTACTTC.

The chain uses TRBV10-1 and TRBJ1-6; D gene unclear. Germline V gene lookup returns CDR1 WNHNN and CDR2 SYGVQD (reference sequence). This CDR3 has 13 residues. The V end was cut by 6 bases, the J end by 8 bases, with 11 bases between. The CDR3 coding sequence is TGCGCCAGCAGCGAAGCTCGGGATTCACCCCTCCACTTT. This sequence encodes CASSEARDSPLHF.

This clonotype has a handful of counts. The J gene is TRBJ1-5, the V gene TRBV19; TRBD1 aligns across 7 bases. In germline, CDR1 is LNHDA, CDR2 SQIVND (reference sequence). J lost 5 bases, V lost 4 bases, and 5 bases had no gene match. The CDR3 is 14 amino acids. CDR3 DNA: TGTGCCAGTAGTACCGGGACAGATCATCAGCCCCAGCATTTT. Translated: CASSTGTDHQPQHF.

The CDR3 loop reads CASSPGYDTQYF. CDR3 in DNA: TGTGCCAGCAGCCCCGGGTACGATACGCAGTATTTT. The rearrangement joins TRBV12-3 or TRBV12-4 to TRBJ2-3; D uncertain. The CDR3 spans 12 residues. Trimming removed 6 bases from V and 6 bases from J, with 10 bases in between.

In the case of this clonotype: The junction and the germline gene differ at one end; a read error may be behind it. The gene calls are TRBV7-8 and TRBJ1-3; D unclear. Germline V gene sequence: CDR1 SGHVS, CDR2 FQNEAQ. The CDR3 is made up of 15 amino acids. The CDR3 bases are TGTGCCAGCAGCTTAGATCCCCGCTCTGAAAACACCATATATTTT. Translating gives CASSLDPRSENTIYF.

This clonotype was detected a few times. The chain couples TRBV3-1 to TRBJ1-6, with D unresolved. Between the trimmed V and J ends, which lost 1 base and 12 bases, there was a span of 7 bases. The germline gives CDR1 LGHDT, CDR2 YNNKEL (reference sequence). The CDR3 covers 12 residues. The CDR3: CASSQANRPLHF. Written as DNA, the CDR3 is TGTGCCAGCAGCCAAGCCAACCGACCCCTCCACTTT.

This sequence joins TRBV4-1 and TRBJ1-5; 8 nucleotides agree with TRBD1. CDR3 size: 15 residues. Losses at the gene ends were 5 bases for V and 5 bases for J; bases not matched to a gene: 8. Per germline, CDR1 MGHRA and CDR2 YSYEKL. CDR3 sequence reads: CASSGSGTGYQPQHF. The CDR3 DNA is TGCGCCAGCAGCGGTTCCGGGACAGGATATCAGCCCCAGCATTTT.

The chain joins TRBV20-1 to TRBJ2-7; D is possibly TRBD1 (6 bases). Germline V gives CDR1 DFQATT, CDR2 SNEGSKA (reference sequence). The CDR3 is made up of 12 amino acids. Trimming stripped 6 bases from V and 3 bases from J, with 12 bases between. CDR3 nucleotide sequence: TGCAGTGCCCCAGGGGAAGGCTACGAGCAGTACTTC. It encodes CSAPGEGYEQYF.

The rearrangement uses TRBV15 and TRBJ2-3, with D uncertain. The CDR3 runs to 14 residues. The ends were cut back, 0 bases at V and 3 bases at J, with 7 bases in the middle. The germline V gene encodes CDR1 LNHNV and CDR2 YYDKDF (reference sequence). Here the CDR3 DNA reads TGTGCCACCAGCAGAGATCCAACGACAGATACGCAGTATTTT. Translating it yields CATSRDPTTDTQYF.

This clonotype was recorded at least ten times. The chain joins TRBV29-1 to TRBJ1-5, with D tentatively TRBD1 (5 bases). Looked up from germline, CDR1 is SQVTM and CDR2 is ANQGSEA. The CDR3 runs 13 residues. Trimming pared 7 bases from V and 6 bases from J, leaving 16 bases between. CDR3 sequence: CSAGTEMGQPQHF. CDR3 nucleotides: TGCAGCGCAGGGACGGAAATGGGTCAGCCCCAGCATTTT.

This clonotype was found a few times. The junction departs from germline at one end; a sequencing error may be responsible. This chain joins TRBV5-5 and TRBJ1-5; D call uncertain. Germline V gene sequence: CDR1 SGHKS, CDR2 YYEKEE (reference sequence). CDR3 size: 13 residues. The CDR3 bases are TGTGCCAGCAGCTTTGTTAGCGATCAGCCCCAGCATTTT. Translated: CASSFVSDQPQHF.

This clonotype is large (0.1 to 1%) within its sample. V is TRBV10-2 and J is TRBJ1-1, with a possible D match to TRBD1 (5 bases). The CDR3 sequence is 14 residues long. Between the trimmed V and J ends, which lost 9 bases and 4 bases, there was a span of 18 bases. CDR1 is WSHSY and CDR2 is SAAADI in the germline V gene. This chain's CDR3 is CASLPAGRGTEAFF. The DNA of the CDR3 is TGCGCCAGTTTGCCGGCGGGGCGAGGCACTGAAGCTTTCTTT.

V gene TRBV5-8 combines with J gene TRBJ2-6, with D possibly matching TRBD2 (6 bases). V lost 3 bases, J lost 3 bases, and 13 bases lay in between. Germline CDR1 reads SGHTS; CDR2 reads YDEGEE. The CDR3 consists of 16 residues. The CDR3 region is CASSSPGGSGANVLTF. CDR3 coding DNA: TGTGCCAGCAGCTCTCCCGGGGGTAGTGGGGCCAACGTCCTGACTTTC.

This clonotype was found a few times. CDR3 DNA sequence: TGTGCCTGGAGTGGCCCCCGGACAGGTTACACAGATACGCAGTATTTT. Its protein product is CAWSGPRTGYTDTQYF. The chain links TRBV30 to TRBJ2-3; 7 nucleotides align to TRBD1. The length of the CDR3 is 16 residues. CDR1 is GTSNPN, CDR2 SVGIG, per germline (reference sequence). J gave up 2 bases and V 1 base, and 9 bases lay outside the gene matches.

This clonotype was detected ten times or more. The CDR3 sequence: CASSPAGETQYF. CDR3 DNA: TGTGCCAGCAGTCCCGCCGGGGAGACCCAGTACTTC. This chain uses TRBV12-3 or TRBV12-4 with TRBJ2-5, with D uncertain. The ends were cut back, 5 bases at V and 5 bases at J, with 9 bases in the middle. The CDR3 is 12 residues long.

This clonotype showed up just a few times. This sequence joins TRBV3-1 and TRBJ2-7; weak D call: TRBD2 (6 bases). Germline V CDR1 and CDR2: LGHDT, YNNKEL (reference sequence). Trimming stripped 3 bases from V and 7 bases from J, with 16 bases between. This CDR3 is 14 amino acids long. The CDR3 DNA is TGTGCCAGCAGCCAGCGGGACTTCAACGGGGAGCAGTACTTC. Protein product: CASSQRDFNGEQYF.

On this clonotype: The junction differs from germline at one of its ends, possibly a read error. V and J are TRBV2 and TRBJ2-7, with no clear D. Germline V gene sequence: CDR1 SNHLY, CDR2 FYNNEI. This CDR3 is built from 11 residues. Here the CDR3 DNA reads TGTTCCAGCAGAGGCAGCTACGAGCAGTACTTC. Translating gives CSSRGSYEQYF.

The chain carries TRBV6-5 and TRBJ1-2; a weak D match, TRBD1 (5 bases). The CDR3 is 12 residues long. Germline CDR1 is MNHEY and CDR2 is SVGAGI. Trimming cost V 4 bases and J 5 bases, with 8 bases left between them. The DNA of the CDR3 is TGTGCCAGCAGTTCAGGGTCTTATGGCTACACCTTC. Protein product: CASSSGSYGYTF.

This clonotype was detected only a few times. The chain employs TRBV12-3 or TRBV12-4 and TRBJ1-5; no definite D call. V was clipped by 3 bases and J by 3 bases, with 9 bases between them. This CDR3 contains 14 residues. CDR3 in amino acids: CASSFTGLNQPQHF. The CDR3 DNA reads TGTGCCAGCAGTTTTACCGGCCTCAATCAGCCCCAGCATTTT.

In this sample, this clonotype turned up a few times. The genes are TRBV30 and TRBJ1-1, with D perhaps matching TRBD1 (6 bases). This CDR3 spans 13 amino acids. Germline CDR1 GTSNPN, CDR2 SVGIG (reference sequence). Trimming pared 5 bases from V and 1 base from J, leaving 11 bases between. As DNA, the CDR3 is TGTGCCTGGTCCCTAGGGGGGAACACTGAAGCTTTCTTT. Protein product: CAWSLGGNTEAFF.